One and the same sample provided the 23 T cell receptor beta chains below, sequenced in a study of T cell responses to AZD1222 COVID-19 vaccine. Method: immunoSEQ multiplex PCR; TCRdb's copy keeps in-frame clones and lacks some. The repertoire has 90,000 to 100,000 clones, roughly 84% of them found once; the top ten carry approximately 15%. The sample in question was peripheral blood, obtained 28 days after the second AZD1222 dose. These receptors were collected from an adult who received the AZD1222 COVID-19 vaccine.

The V call is TRBV27, the J call TRBJ1-1; D unresolved. Germline CDR1 and CDR2: MNHEY and SMNVEV (reference sequence). The germline V and J ends were trimmed by 4 bases and 2 bases, with 14 bases remaining between them. The CDR3 is 15 residues long. This CDR3 reads CASSSQLYQNTEAFF. CDR3 nucleotide sequence: TGTGCCAGCAGTTCGCAGCTCTATCAAAACACTGAAGCTTTCTTT.

Comment on this clone: Other DNA sequences in the sample encode the same CDR3. The chain is built from TRBV2 and TRBJ1-2, with D possibly being TRBD1 (5 bases). This CDR3 is built from 14 residues. Germline-derived CDR1 and CDR2 are SNHLY and FYNNEI. Trimming stripped 0 bases from V and 4 bases from J, with 9 bases between. The CDR3 here is CASSEARGSYGYTF. CDR3 DNA: TGTGCCAGCAGTGAAGCTAGGGGAAGCTATGGCTACACCTTC.

This chain links TRBV5-4 with TRBJ2-1; D is possibly TRBD2 (5 bases). The V and J ends lost 3 bases and 0 bases respectively, with 10 bases between them. This CDR3 comprises 15 residues. Germline lookup yields CDR1 SGHNT and CDR2 YYREEE (reference sequence). For the CDR3, the DNA is TGTGCCAGCAGCTCGCCGGGGTCCTCCTACAATGAGCAGTTCTTC. It translates to CASSSPGSSYNEQFF. Full variable domain (remainder filled in from reference TRBV5-4 and TRBJ2-1): ETGVTQSPTHLIKTRGQQVTLRCSSQSGHNTVSWYQQALGQGPQFIFQYYREEENGRGNFPPRFSGLQFPNYSSELNVNALELDDSALYLCASSSPGSSYNEQFFGPGTRLTVL.

The chain links TRBV3-1 (or the pseudogene TRBV3-2) to TRBJ2-7; D possibly corresponds to TRBD1 (6 bases). Germline V CDR1 and CDR2: LGHDT, YNNKEL (reference sequence). V gave up 4 bases and J gave up 4 bases, with 17 bases separating them. The CDR3 has 15 amino acids. The CDR3 loop is CASSRLGAPFYEQYF. The CDR3 DNA reads TGTGCCAGCAGCCGACTGGGGGCCCCCTTTTACGAGCAGTACTTC.

The J gene is TRBJ1-5, the V gene TRBV6-5; D is possibly TRBD1 (6 bases). The CDR3 covers 14 residues. Germline V gene lookup returns CDR1 MNHEY and CDR2 SVGAGI. The V and J ends lost 6 bases and 9 bases respectively, with 18 bases between them. CDR3 DNA: TGTGCCAGCAGGGATGAACAGGTGACAGGGCCCCAGCATTTT. Translating it yields CASRDEQVTGPQHF.

The genes are TRBV19 and TRBJ1-5; D remains ambiguous. Trimming pared 5 bases from V and 7 bases from J, leaving 12 bases between. The CDR3 contains 13 residues. Germline CDR1 LNHDA, CDR2 SQIVND (reference sequence). The CDR3 sequence: CASSPGGGQPQHF. The CDR3 nucleotides read TGTGCCAGTAGTCCCGGAGGAGGCCAGCCCCAGCATTTT.

The chain is built from TRBV9 and TRBJ2-7; perhaps TRBD1 as D (5 bases). V lost 5 bases and J lost 4, with 16 bases in between. CDR3 length: 14 amino acids. Germline CDR1 is SGDLS and CDR2 is YYNGEE. In DNA, the CDR3 is TGTGCCAGCAGTCCTGCAGGGATCTCGTACGAGCAGTACTTC. Translating gives CASSPAGISYEQYF.

The chain couples TRBV6-5 to TRBJ1-2; D not certain. The CDR3 loop spans 13 amino acids. Germline loops: CDR1 MNHEY, CDR2 SVGAGI. The V gene lost 7 bases and the J gene lost 3 bases, with 12 bases spanning the gap. For the CDR3, the DNA is TGTGCCAGCAACCCGTCACGGTACTATGGCTACACCTTC. Protein: CASNPSRYYGYTF.

The genes are TRBV27 and TRBJ1-4; the D gene is possibly TRBD1 (5 bases). V was trimmed by 7 bases and J by 10 bases, leaving 16 bases between them. The CDR3 has 13 residues. CDR1 MNHEY and CDR2 SMNVEV come from the germline V gene (reference sequence). The DNA of the CDR3 is TGTGCCAGCACCGCAGAGCCGGGGGGAAAACTGTTTTTT. It translates to CASTAEPGGKLFF. The full variable domain, its missing parts supplied by reference TRBV27 and TRBJ1-4, is EAQVTQNPRYLITVTGKKLTVTCSQNMNHEYMSWYRQDPGLGLRQIYYSMNVEVTDKGDVPEGYKVSRKEKRNFPLILESPSPNQTSLYFCASTAEPGGKLFFGSGTQLSVL.

This rearrangement joins TRBV4-2 to TRBJ1-6; perhaps TRBD1 as D (5 bases). The V end lost 4 bases, the J end lost 10 bases, and 20 bases lay between the germline ends. The CDR3 runs 16 residues. Germline lookup yields CDR1 LGHNA and CDR2 YNFKEQ. CDR3 protein: CASSRWHRSEGSPLHF. The CDR3 DNA is TGTGCCAGCAGCCGTTGGCACAGGTCAGAGGGGTCACCCCTCCACTTT.

V and J are TRBV5-1 and TRBJ1-6; 9 bases match TRBD1. Trimming at V came to 3 bases and at J to 9 bases, leaving 10 bases not matched to a gene. CDR1 and CDR2 (germline): SGHRS, YFSETQ. The length of the CDR3 is 16 residues. In nucleotides, the CDR3 is TGCGCCAGCAGCTCCTCCCCGGGACAGGGTAGTTCACCCCTCCACTTT. Translating gives CASSSSPGQGSSPLHF.

This sequence joins TRBV7-2 and TRBJ2-1; TRBD2 matches 8 bases. Germline V gene sequence: CDR1 SGHTA, CDR2 FQGNSA. There are 15 residues in the CDR3. The junction had 6 bases not matched to a gene; V was cut back by 2 bases and J by 6 bases. In nucleotides, the CDR3 is TGTGCCAGCAGCTTAACCAGCGGGGGTGTCAATGAGCAGTTCTTC. As protein: CASSLTSGGVNEQFF.

The chain joins TRBV13 to TRBJ1-5; D possibly corresponds to TRBD1 (5 bases). The germline gives CDR1 PRHDT, CDR2 FYEKMQ (reference sequence). CDR3 length equals 14 residues. V gave up 5 bases and J gave up 3 bases, with 11 bases separating them. The CDR3 reads CASSAGGANQPQHF. CDR3 DNA: TGTGCCAGCAGCGCCGGGGGTGCCAATCAGCCCCAGCATTTT.

V usage is TRBV11-2 and J usage is TRBJ2-1; D not certain. This CDR3 contains 14 residues. V gave up 0 bases and J gave up 3 bases, with 6 bases separating them. Germline loops: CDR1 SGHAT, CDR2 FQNNGV. CDR3 DNA sequence: TGTGCCAGCAGCTTAGACGCGAACTACAATGAGCAGTTCTTC. Translation gives CASSLDANYNEQFF. Full variable domain (rest looked up from reference TRBV11-2 and TRBJ2-1): EAGVAQSPRYKIIEKRQSVAFWCNPISGHATLYWYQQILGQGPKLLIQFQNNGVVDDSQLPKDRFSAERLKGVDSTLKIQPAKLEDSAVYLCASSLDANYNEQFFGPGTRLTVL.

The V call is TRBV19, the J call TRBJ1-2; 7 positions agree with TRBD1. Germline loops: CDR1 LNHDA, CDR2 SQIVND (reference sequence). Trimming took 6 bases from V and 2 from J; bases not matched to a gene: 3. The CDR3 length is 13 residues. The CDR3 reads CASSSQGNYGYTF. The CDR3 bases are TGTGCCAGTAGCTCACAGGGGAACTATGGCTACACCTTC.

This clone has a single count. V is TRBV30 and J is TRBJ1-2; D gene unclear. Germline V gives CDR1 GTSNPN, CDR2 SVGIG (reference sequence). V was shortened by 4 bases and J by 8 bases, with 14 bases between the two germline ends. The CDR3 totals 12 residues. This CDR3 is CAWKKEGGGYTF. CDR3 coding DNA: TGTGCCTGGAAGAAAGAGGGAGGGGGCTACACCTTC.

This chain joins TRBV10-3 and TRBJ2-6, with D tentatively TRBD1 or TRBD2 (5 bases each). From germline, CDR1 is ENHRY and CDR2 SYGVKD. The CDR3 extends over 19 amino acids. The V and J ends lost 3 bases and 0 bases respectively, with 18 bases between them. The CDR3 nucleotides are TGTGCCATCAGTGACCAAGTACGGGACCGCAGCTCTGGGGCCAACGTCCTGACTTTC. Translated, it gives CAISDQVRDRSSGANVLTF.

The V and J genes are TRBV6-1 and TRBJ2-2, with a weak D call TRBD1 (5 bases). This CDR3 spans 14 amino acids. The germline gives CDR1 MNHNS, CDR2 SASEGT. Trimming pared 3 bases from V and 6 bases from J, leaving 11 bases between. The CDR3 DNA is TGTGCCAGCAGTGACAGGGATGTCTCCGGGGAGCTGTTTTTT. Amino acid sequence: CASSDRDVSGELFF.

This clone has just one count. The rearrangement uses TRBV2 and TRBJ2-5; perhaps TRBD1 as D (6 bases). The germline gives CDR1 SNHLY, CDR2 FYNNEI. V gave up 2 bases and J gave up 5 bases, with 9 bases separating them. The CDR3 loop spans 13 amino acids. The DNA for the CDR3 is TGTGCCAGCAGTGAAACAGGGTTCGAGACCCAGTACTTC. The encoded protein is CASSETGFETQYF.

The rearrangement joins TRBV18 to TRBJ2-3, with 9 positions matching TRBD2. Trimming cost V 3 bases and J 4 bases; bases outside gene matches: 8. Germline assignment: CDR1 KGHSH and CDR2 LQKENI. The CDR3 spans 16 residues. This CDR3 reads CASSPIAGVGPDTQYF. The CDR3 DNA reads TGTGCCAGCTCACCCATAGCGGGAGTGGGGCCAGATACGCAGTATTTT. Drawing the rest from reference TRBV18 and TRBJ2-3, the complete variable domain is NAGVMQNPRHLVRRRGQEARLRCSPMKGHSHVYWYRQLPEEGLKFMVYLQKENIIDESGMPKERFSAEFPKEGPSILRIQQVVRGDSAAYFCASSPIAGVGPDTQYFGPGTRLTVL.

The rearrangement joins TRBV4-2 to TRBJ1-1, with D tentatively TRBD1 (6 bases). Deletions cut 0 bases from V and 1 base from J, with 30 bases between. Looked up from germline, CDR1 is LGHNA and CDR2 is YNFKEQ. There are 22 residues in the CDR3. This CDR3 is CASSQDSASGGPDLQENTEAFF. The CDR3 DNA is TGTGCCAGCAGCCAAGACTCGGCTAGTGGGGGGCCAGACCTACAAGAGAACACTGAAGCTTTCTTT.

The rearrangement joins TRBV7-2 to TRBJ2-7; D not certain. V lost 5 bases, J lost 3 bases, and 14 bases lay in between. The CDR3 is 14 amino acids. Germline assignment: CDR1 SGHTA and CDR2 FQGNSA. The CDR3 is CASSPSPTLYEQYF. As DNA, the CDR3 is TGTGCCAGCAGCCCCTCCCCGACACTCTACGAGCAGTACTTC.

Remarks on this clone: The germline gene is not matched at one end of the junction; a read error may be the cause. The chain joins TRBV7-9 to TRBJ2-1; unclear D gene. This CDR3 comprises 14 residues. The germline V gene encodes CDR1 SEHNR and CDR2 FQNEAQ (reference sequence). CDR3 DNA: TGTGCCAGCAGCTTACGGTCAGAACCGGCTGGTGGTATCTTC. Translated, it gives CASSLRSEPAGGIF.